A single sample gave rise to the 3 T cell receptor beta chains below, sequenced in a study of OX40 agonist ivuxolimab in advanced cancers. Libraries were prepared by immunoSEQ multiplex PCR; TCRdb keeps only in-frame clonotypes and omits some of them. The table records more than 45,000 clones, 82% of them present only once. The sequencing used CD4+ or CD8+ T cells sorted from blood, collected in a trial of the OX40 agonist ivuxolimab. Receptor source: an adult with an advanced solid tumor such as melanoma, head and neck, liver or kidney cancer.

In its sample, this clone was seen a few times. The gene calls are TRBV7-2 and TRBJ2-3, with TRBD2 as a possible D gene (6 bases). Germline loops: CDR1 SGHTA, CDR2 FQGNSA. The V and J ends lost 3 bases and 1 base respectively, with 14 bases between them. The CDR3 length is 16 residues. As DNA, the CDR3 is TGTGCCAGCAGCTTGGGGACTCCCTGGGGCACAGATACGCAGTATTTT. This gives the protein CASSLGTPWGTDTQYF.

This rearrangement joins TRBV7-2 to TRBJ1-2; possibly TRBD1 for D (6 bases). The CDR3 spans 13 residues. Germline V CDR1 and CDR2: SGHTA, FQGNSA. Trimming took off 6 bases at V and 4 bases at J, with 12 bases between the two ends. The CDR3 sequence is CASSIGGAYGYTF. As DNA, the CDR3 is TGTGCCAGCAGTATAGGGGGAGCCTATGGCTACACCTTC.

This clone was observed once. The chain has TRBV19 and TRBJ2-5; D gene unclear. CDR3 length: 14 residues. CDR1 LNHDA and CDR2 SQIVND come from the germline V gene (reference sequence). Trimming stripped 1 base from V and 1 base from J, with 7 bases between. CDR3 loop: CASSIGPTQETQYF. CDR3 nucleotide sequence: TGTGCCAGTAGTATAGGTCCCACCCAAGAGACCCAGTACTTC.